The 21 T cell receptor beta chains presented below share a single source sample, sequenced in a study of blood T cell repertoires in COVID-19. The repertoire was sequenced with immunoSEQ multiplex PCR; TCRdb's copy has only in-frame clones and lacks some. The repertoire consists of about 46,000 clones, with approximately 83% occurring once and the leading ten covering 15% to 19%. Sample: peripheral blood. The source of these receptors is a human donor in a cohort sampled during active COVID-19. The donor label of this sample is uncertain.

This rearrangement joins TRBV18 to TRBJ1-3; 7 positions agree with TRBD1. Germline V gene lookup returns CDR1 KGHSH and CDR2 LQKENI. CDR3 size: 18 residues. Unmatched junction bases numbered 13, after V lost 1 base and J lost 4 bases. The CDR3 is CASSPLSFTGARGNTIYF. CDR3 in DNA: TGTGCCAGCTCACCACTGTCGTTCACAGGGGCGCGGGGAAACACCATATATTTT. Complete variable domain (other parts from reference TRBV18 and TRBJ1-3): NAGVMQNPRHLVRRRGQEARLRCSPMKGHSHVYWYRQLPEEGLKFMVYLQKENIIDESGMPKERFSAEFPKEGPSILRIQQVVRGDSAAYFCASSPLSFTGARGNTIYFGEGSWLTVV.

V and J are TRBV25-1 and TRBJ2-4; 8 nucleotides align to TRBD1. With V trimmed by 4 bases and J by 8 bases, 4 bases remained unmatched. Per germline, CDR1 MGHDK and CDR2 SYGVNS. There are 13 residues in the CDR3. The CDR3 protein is CASSGGTGDIQYF. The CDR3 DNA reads TGTGCCAGCAGTGGTGGGACAGGAGACATTCAGTACTTC.

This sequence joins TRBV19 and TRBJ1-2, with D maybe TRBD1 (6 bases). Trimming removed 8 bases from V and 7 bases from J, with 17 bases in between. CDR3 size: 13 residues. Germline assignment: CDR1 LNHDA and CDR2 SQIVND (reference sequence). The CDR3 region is CASSRGPAFGYTF. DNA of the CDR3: TGTGCCAGTTCCAGGGGACCTGCTTTTGGCTACACCTTC. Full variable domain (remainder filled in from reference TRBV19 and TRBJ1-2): DGGITQSPKYLFRKEGQNVTLSCEQNLNHDAMYWYRQDPGQGLRLIYYSQIVNDFQKGDIAEGYSVSREKKESFPLTVTSAQKNPTAFYLCASSRGPAFGYTFGSGTRLTVV.

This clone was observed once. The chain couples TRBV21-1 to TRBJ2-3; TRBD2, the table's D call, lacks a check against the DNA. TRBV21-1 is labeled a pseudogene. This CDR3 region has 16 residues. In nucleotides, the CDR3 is TGTGCCAGCAGCACTAGACTAGCGGTGAGCACAGATACGCAGTATTTT. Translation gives CASSTRLAVSTDTQYF.

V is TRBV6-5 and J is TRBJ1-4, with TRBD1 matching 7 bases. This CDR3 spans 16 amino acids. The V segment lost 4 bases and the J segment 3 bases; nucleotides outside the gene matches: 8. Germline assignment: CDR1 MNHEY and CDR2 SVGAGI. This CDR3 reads CASSLTSGTANEKLFF. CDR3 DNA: TGTGCCAGCAGTTTGACCTCCGGGACAGCTAATGAAAAACTGTTTTTT.

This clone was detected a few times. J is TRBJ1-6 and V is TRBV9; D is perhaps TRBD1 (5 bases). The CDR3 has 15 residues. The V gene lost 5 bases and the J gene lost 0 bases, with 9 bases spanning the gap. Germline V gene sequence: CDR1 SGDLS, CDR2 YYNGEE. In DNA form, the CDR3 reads TGTGCCAGCAGGACAGAGAGCTCCTATAATTCACCCCTCCACTTT. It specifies CASRTESSYNSPLHF.

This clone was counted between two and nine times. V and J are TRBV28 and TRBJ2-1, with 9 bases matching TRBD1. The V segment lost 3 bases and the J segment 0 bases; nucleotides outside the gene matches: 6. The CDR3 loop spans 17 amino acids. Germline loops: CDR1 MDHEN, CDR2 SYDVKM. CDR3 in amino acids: CASSFPMTGGSYNEQFF. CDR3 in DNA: TGTGCCAGCAGTTTTCCCATGACAGGGGGCTCCTACAATGAGCAGTTCTTC.

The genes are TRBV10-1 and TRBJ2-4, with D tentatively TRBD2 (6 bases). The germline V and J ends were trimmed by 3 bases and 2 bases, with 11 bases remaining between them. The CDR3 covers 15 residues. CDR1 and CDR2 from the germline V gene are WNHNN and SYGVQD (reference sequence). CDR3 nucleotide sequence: TGCGCCAGCAGTGAACGAGCGGGTACCAAAAACATTCAGTACTTC. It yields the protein CASSERAGTKNIQYF.

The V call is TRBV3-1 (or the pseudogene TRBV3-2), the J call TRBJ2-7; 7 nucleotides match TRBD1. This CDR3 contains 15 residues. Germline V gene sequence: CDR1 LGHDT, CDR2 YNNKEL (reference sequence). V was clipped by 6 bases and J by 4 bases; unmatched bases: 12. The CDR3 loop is CASSRDSDAWYEQYF. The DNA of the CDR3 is TGTGCCAGCAGTAGGGACAGCGATGCCTGGTACGAGCAGTACTTC.

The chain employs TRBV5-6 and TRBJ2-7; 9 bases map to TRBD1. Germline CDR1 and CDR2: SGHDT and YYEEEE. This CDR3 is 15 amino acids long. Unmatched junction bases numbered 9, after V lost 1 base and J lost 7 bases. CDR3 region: CASSLPGQGPWEQYF. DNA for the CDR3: TGTGCCAGCAGCTTGCCGGGACAGGGTCCCTGGGAGCAGTACTTC.

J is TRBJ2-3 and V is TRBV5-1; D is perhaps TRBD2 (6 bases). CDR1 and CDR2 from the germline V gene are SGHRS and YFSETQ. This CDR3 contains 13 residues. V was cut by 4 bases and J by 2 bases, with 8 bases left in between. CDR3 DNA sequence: TGCGCCAGCAGCAGCGGGCCCACAGATACGCAGTATTTT. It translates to CASSSGPTDTQYF. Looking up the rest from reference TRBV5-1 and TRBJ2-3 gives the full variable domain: KAGVTQTPRYLIKTRGQQVTLSCSPISGHRSVSWYQQTPGQGLQFLFEYFSETQRNKGNFPGRFSGRQFSNSRSEMNVSTLELGDSALYLCASSSGPTDTQYFGPGTRLTVL.

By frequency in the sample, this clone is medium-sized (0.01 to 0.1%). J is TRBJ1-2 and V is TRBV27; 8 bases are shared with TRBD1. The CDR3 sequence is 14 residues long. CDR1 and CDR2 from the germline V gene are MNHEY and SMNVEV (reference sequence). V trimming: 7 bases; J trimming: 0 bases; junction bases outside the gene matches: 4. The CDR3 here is CASKIQGANYGYTF. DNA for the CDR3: TGTGCCAGCAAGATACAGGGGGCTAACTATGGCTACACCTTC.

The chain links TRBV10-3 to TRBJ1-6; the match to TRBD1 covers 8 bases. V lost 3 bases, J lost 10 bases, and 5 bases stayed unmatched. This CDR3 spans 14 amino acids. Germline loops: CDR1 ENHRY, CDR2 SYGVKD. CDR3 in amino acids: CAISEDRGSSPLHF. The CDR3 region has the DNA TGTGCCATCAGTGAAGACAGGGGTAGCTCACCCCTCCACTTT.

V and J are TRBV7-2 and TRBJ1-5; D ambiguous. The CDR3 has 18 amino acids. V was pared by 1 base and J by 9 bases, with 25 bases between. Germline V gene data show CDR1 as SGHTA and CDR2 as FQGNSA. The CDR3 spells CASSLGSGSNSVGRPQHF. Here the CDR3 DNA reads TGTGCCAGCAGCTTAGGTAGCGGTTCAAATTCGGTGGGTAGGCCCCAGCATTTT.

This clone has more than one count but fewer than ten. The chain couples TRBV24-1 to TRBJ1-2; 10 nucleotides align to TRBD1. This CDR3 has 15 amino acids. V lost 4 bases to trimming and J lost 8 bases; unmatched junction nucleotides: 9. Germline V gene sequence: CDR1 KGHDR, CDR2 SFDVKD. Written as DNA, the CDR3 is TGTGCCACCAGTGACCGAGACAGGGGGCTGGCGGGCTACACCTTC. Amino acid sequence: CATSDRDRGLAGYTF.

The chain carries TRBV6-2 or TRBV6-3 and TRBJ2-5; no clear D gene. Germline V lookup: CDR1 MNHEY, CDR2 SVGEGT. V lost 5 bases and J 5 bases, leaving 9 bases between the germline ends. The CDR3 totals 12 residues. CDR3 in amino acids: CASSPADETQYF. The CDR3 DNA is TGTGCCAGCAGTCCCGCGGATGAGACCCAGTACTTC.

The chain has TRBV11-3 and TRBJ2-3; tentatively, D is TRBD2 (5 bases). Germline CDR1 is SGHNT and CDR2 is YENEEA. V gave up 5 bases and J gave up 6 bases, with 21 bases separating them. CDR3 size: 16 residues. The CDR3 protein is CASSPGEGRAVDTQYF. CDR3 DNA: TGTGCCAGCAGCCCGGGTGAGGGAAGGGCTGTGGATACGCAGTATTTT.

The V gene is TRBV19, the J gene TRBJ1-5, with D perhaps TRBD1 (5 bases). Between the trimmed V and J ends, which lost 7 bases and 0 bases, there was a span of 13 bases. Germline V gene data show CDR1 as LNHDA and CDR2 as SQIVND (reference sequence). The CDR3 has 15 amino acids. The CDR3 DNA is TGTGCCAGTACCCCGACAGAGAATAGCAATCAGCCCCAGCATTTT. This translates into CASTPTENSNQPQHF.

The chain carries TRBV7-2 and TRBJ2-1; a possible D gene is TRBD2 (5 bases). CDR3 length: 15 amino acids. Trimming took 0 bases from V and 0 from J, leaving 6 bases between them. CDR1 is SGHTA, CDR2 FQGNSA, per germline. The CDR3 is CASSLAGSSYNEQFF. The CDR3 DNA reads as TGTGCCAGCAGCTTAGCGGGGAGCTCCTACAATGAGCAGTTCTTC.

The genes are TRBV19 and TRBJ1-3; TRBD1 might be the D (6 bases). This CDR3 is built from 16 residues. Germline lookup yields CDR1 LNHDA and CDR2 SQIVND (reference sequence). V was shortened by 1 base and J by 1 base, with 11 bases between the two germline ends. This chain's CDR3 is CASSIGTAYSGNTIYF. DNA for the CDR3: TGTGCCAGTAGTATAGGGACAGCATATTCTGGAAACACCATATATTTT. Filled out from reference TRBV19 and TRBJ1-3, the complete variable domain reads DGGITQSPKYLFRKEGQNVTLSCEQNLNHDAMYWYRQDPGQGLRLIYYSQIVNDFQKGDIAEGYSVSREKKESFPLTVTSAQKNPTAFYLCASSIGTAYSGNTIYFGEGSWLTVV.

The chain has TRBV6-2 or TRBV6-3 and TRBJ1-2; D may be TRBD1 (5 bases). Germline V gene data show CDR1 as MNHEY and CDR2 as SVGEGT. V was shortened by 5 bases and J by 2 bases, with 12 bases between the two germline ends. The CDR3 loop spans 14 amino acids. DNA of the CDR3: TGTGCCAGCAGTAGCGCCAGGGAAAACTATGGCTACACCTTC. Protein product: CASSSARENYGYTF.